This TCR beta chain came from a study of regulatory T cells in long-lasting Graves disease. This clonotype is a singleton in its sample. The antigen remains undetermined. The authors built TCR beta libraries using iRepertoire HTBI primers and Arm-PCR of CDR3 regions. MiXCR, applied by TCRdb to the multiplex PCR reads, yields one record per CDR3 protein. The sample comprises 310,000 or so distinct CDR3 sequences, 22% of which are singletons, and 45% to 70% rests with the top ten. Specified time point: persistent/refractory GD, antithyroid drugs over 5 years with positive TRAb. TCR sequences were obtained from RNA taken from PBMCs. EDTA tubes were used for drawing 8 to 9 milliliters of peripheral blood. Germline V gene data show CDR1 as SNHLY and CDR2 as FYNNEI. The CDR3 extends over 10 amino acids. V dropped 8 bases and J dropped 7; count of bases not matched to a gene: 1. The study's findings and limits: Owing to a sample size that was small, accuracy may have been reduced. It was peripheral blood alone, not thyroid tissue, that was studied. Sharing of public clonotypes was greater in persistent patients (about 2,700) than in new patients (around 1,000).

V gene TRBV2 combines with J gene TRBJ1-2, with 7 bases that match TRBD1. Sequenced material: peripheral blood mononuclear cells (PBMCs), taken when the disease was refractory, from a patient treated with antithyroid drugs. The receptor comes from a female donor with Graves disease. CDR3 nucleotides: TGTGCCAGCCAGGGGGGTGGCTACACCTTC. Protein: CASQGGGYTF.